Shown below are 24 T cell receptor beta chains from a single sample sequenced in a study of CD8+ T cells in alopecia areata. Extracted RNA was reverse transcribed, and the resulting cDNA served as sequencing template. The protocol was immunoSEQ multiplex PCR, while the TCRdb copy is restricted to in-frame clones and leaves out a portion. The sample lists some 110,000 clones; 55% to 70% were seen once. Material: CD4+ T cells sorted from blood. The receptors shown here come from a human donor in good health.

J is TRBJ2-7 and V is TRBV15; 11 positions agree with TRBD2. Losses at the gene ends were 4 bases for V and 0 bases for J; bases not matched to a gene: 2. The CDR3 has 15 residues. Germline V gene sequence: CDR1 LNHNV, CDR2 YYDKDF (reference sequence). CDR3 loop: CATSKTSGASYEQYF. CDR3 nucleotide sequence: TGTGCCACCAGCAAGACTAGCGGGGCCTCCTACGAGCAGTACTTC.

The rearrangement uses TRBV2 and TRBJ2-2; D gene ambiguous. CDR1 is SNHLY and CDR2 is FYNNEI in the germline V gene. The CDR3 totals 14 residues. Trimming took 4 bases from V and 1 from J, leaving 7 bases between them. The CDR3 is CASSVTRNTGELFF. CDR3 nucleotides: TGTGCCAGCAGTGTTACGAGGAACACCGGGGAGCTGTTTTTT.

This clone was observed a single time. The chain has TRBV29-1 and TRBJ2-1, with TRBD2 matching over 8 bases. The CDR3 consists of 14 residues. CDR1 and CDR2 from the germline V gene are SQVTM and ANQGSEA. Trimming took 8 bases from V and 8 from J; bases not matched to a gene: 14. In DNA, the CDR3 is TGCAGCTTTCCCGGGACTAGGCGCCTCGATGAGCAGTTCTTC. Translating it yields CSFPGTRRLDEQFF.

J is TRBJ2-3 and V is TRBV18; no clear D gene. The CDR3 has 13 amino acids. Germline values: CDR1 KGHSH, CDR2 LQKENI. V lost 6 bases and J lost 3, with 10 bases in between. Written as DNA, the CDR3 is TGTGCCAGCTCGAGGACGCCAACAGATACGCAGTATTTT. It codes for CASSRTPTDTQYF.

CDR3 nucleotide sequence: TGTGCCAGCAGTGACTTGGCGGGGGGCACAGATACGCAGTATTTT. Translating gives CASSDLAGGTDTQYF. The gene calls are TRBV6-4 and TRBJ2-3; 7 bases map to TRBD2. V shed 1 base and J 1 base; nucleotides not matched to a gene: 2. The CDR3 extends over 15 amino acids. The V gene's germline CDR1 is MRHNA and CDR2 SNTAGT.

The V gene is TRBV10-3, the J gene TRBJ1-5; D might be TRBD1 (5 bases). V shed 8 bases and J shed 3 bases, with 14 bases lying between them. The CDR3 length is 14 residues. The germline V gene encodes CDR1 ENHRY and CDR2 SYGVKD. Written as DNA, the CDR3 is TGTGCCATCGGGGGAGGTGGGGACAATCAGCCCCAGCATTTT. Protein product: CAIGGGGDNQPQHF.

The rearrangement joins TRBV29-1 to TRBJ2-3, with 10 bases that match TRBD1. The CDR3 length is 13 residues. V dropped 6 bases and J dropped 5; count of bases not matched to a gene: 5. From germline, CDR1 is SQVTM and CDR2 ANQGSEA. CDR3 in amino acids: CSVGQGRVDTQYF. CDR3 coding DNA: TGCAGCGTGGGACAGGGGCGGGTAGATACGCAGTATTTT.

This chain joins TRBV29-1 and TRBJ2-2; D perhaps matches TRBD1 (5 bases). From germline, CDR1 is SQVTM and CDR2 ANQGSEA. V lost 2 bases and J lost 1, with 11 bases in between. This CDR3 has 15 amino acids. This CDR3 reads CSVELADKNTGELFF. The CDR3 DNA is TGCAGCGTTGAACTGGCGGACAAGAACACCGGGGAGCTGTTTTTT.

V is TRBV29-1 and J is TRBJ2-2; D call uncertain. Germline loops: CDR1 SQVTM, CDR2 ANQGSEA. Trimming shortened V by 5 bases and J by 0 bases, and 16 bases separated the two germline ends. The CDR3 extends over 16 amino acids. The CDR3 DNA reads TGCAGCGTTCGTTTCCGTGACGGATCGAACACCGGGGAGCTGTTTTTT. It translates to CSVRFRDGSNTGELFF.

The V and J genes are TRBV2 and TRBJ2-2; D gene ambiguous. In germline, CDR1 is SNHLY, CDR2 FYNNEI. The length of the CDR3 is 14 residues. V was clipped by 6 bases and J by 8 bases, with 16 bases between them. The CDR3: CASRETGSQGELFF. In nucleotides, the CDR3 is TGTGCCAGCAGGGAAACCGGGTCCCAGGGGGAGCTGTTTTTT. Full variable domain (remainder filled in from reference TRBV2 and TRBJ2-2): EPEVTQTPSHQVTQMGQEVILRCVPISNHLYFYWYRQILGQKVEFLVSFYNNEISEKSEIFDDQFSVERPDGSNFTLKIRSTKLEDSAMYFCASRETGSQGELFFGEGSRLTVL.

The table lists this clone with a few counts. The chain is built from TRBV18 and TRBJ2-7; unclear D gene. The V gene lost 3 bases and the J gene lost 5 bases, with 17 bases spanning the gap. The CDR3 runs to 15 residues. From germline, CDR1 is KGHSH and CDR2 LQKENI. The CDR3 reads CASSPLRSQGDEQYF. In DNA, the CDR3 is TGTGCCAGCTCACCCCTGCGCAGCCAAGGTGACGAGCAGTACTTC.

The chain carries TRBV7-2 and TRBJ2-3; D uncertain. The V gene's germline CDR1 is SGHTA and CDR2 FQGNSA. V was trimmed by 5 bases and J by 1 base, leaving 7 bases between them. This CDR3 region has 13 residues. The CDR3 spells CASSRRRTDTQYF. Written as DNA, the CDR3 is TGTGCCAGCAGCCGCCGACGCACAGATACGCAGTATTTT.

J is TRBJ2-5 and V is TRBV11-2, with D maybe TRBD1 (6 bases). CDR1 and CDR2 from the germline V gene are SGHAT and FQNNGV. The CDR3 has 15 residues. V lost 6 bases and J 4 bases, leaving 18 bases between the germline ends. The CDR3 region has the DNA TGTGCCAGCAGTCCGACCGGGACACGGGGAGAGACCCAGTACTTC. It is translated as CASSPTGTRGETQYF.

The chain is built from TRBV10-3 and TRBJ2-3; 7 bases match TRBD1. The CDR3 extends over 15 amino acids. V lost 4 bases to trimming and J lost 6 bases; unmatched junction nucleotides: 10. Per the germline V gene, CDR1 is ENHRY and CDR2 is SYGVKD. CDR3 DNA: TGTGCCATCAGTGGGGCAGGGGGTAAAAGCGATACGCAGTATTTT. This gives the protein CAISGAGGKSDTQYF.

The V and J genes are TRBV30 and TRBJ1-5; D remains unclear. Trimming removed 5 bases from V and 6 bases from J, with 11 bases in between. Germline CDR1 reads GTSNPN; CDR2 reads SVGIG (reference sequence). There are 12 residues in the CDR3. The CDR3 coding sequence is TGTGCCTGGGGTTATCCAGGTCAGCCCCAGCATTTT. Residues: CAWGYPGQPQHF.

This clone has more than one count but fewer than ten. V usage is TRBV9 and J usage is TRBJ1-6; D possibly corresponds to TRBD1 (5 bases). This CDR3 spans 13 amino acids. Trimming pared 6 bases from V and 7 bases from J, leaving 11 bases between. The germline gives CDR1 SGDLS, CDR2 YYNGEE. In nucleotides, the CDR3 is TGTGCCAGCAACGGGGGAGGGAATTCACCCCTCCACTTT. Protein sequence: CASNGGGNSPLHF.

The chain joins TRBV29-1 to TRBJ2-3, with unresolved D. V lost 7 bases and J 3 bases, leaving 11 bases between the germline ends. The V gene's germline CDR1 is SQVTM and CDR2 ANQGSEA. CDR3 length: 12 amino acids. CDR3 nucleotides: TGCAGCGACTCACACGGAACAGATACGCAGTATTTT. It specifies CSDSHGTDTQYF.

The CDR3 DNA follows: TGTGCCACCAGCAGAGATGGGGGTTACGAGCAGTACTTC. Protein sequence: CATSRDGGYEQYF. The chain combines TRBV15 with TRBJ2-7, with D perhaps matching TRBD1 or TRBD2 (5 bases each). Germline V CDR1 and CDR2: LNHNV, YYDKDF (reference sequence). V shed 0 bases and J shed 4 bases, with 7 bases lying between them. The CDR3 runs 13 residues.

The chain uses TRBV30 and TRBJ2-6; D is ambiguous. Between the trimmed V and J ends, which lost 2 bases and 0 bases, there was a span of 17 bases. CDR1 and CDR2 (germline): GTSNPN, SVGIG (reference sequence). The CDR3 runs 18 residues. CDR3 region: CAWSFGFFSYSGANVLTF. The CDR3 nucleotides read TGTGCCTGGAGTTTTGGGTTCTTTTCCTACTCTGGGGCCAACGTCCTGACTTTC.

The gene calls are TRBV2 and TRBJ1-1, with TRBD1 matching over 7 bases. CDR1 SNHLY and CDR2 FYNNEI come from the germline V gene. This CDR3 contains 14 residues. With 2 bases clipped from V and 5 bases from J, the junction kept 5 bases outside the gene matches. The CDR3 reads CASSESPGGTEAFF. CDR3 coding DNA: TGTGCCAGCAGTGAATCTCCAGGGGGAACTGAAGCTTTCTTT.

V gene TRBV28 combines with J gene TRBJ2-7; possibly TRBD1 for D (6 bases). V lost 7 bases to trimming and J lost 4 bases, with 23 bases between them. Germline-derived CDR1 and CDR2 are MDHEN and SYDVKM. This CDR3 has 16 amino acids. Here the CDR3 reads CASIGSGALVVYEQYF. The CDR3 DNA follows: TGTGCCAGCATAGGGTCAGGGGCGTTGGTGGTTTACGAGCAGTACTTC.

A single count supports this clone. This chain links TRBV9 with TRBJ2-7; 7 nucleotides agree with TRBD1. J gave up 3 bases and V 0 bases, and 3 bases lay outside the gene matches. Germline CDR1 is SGDLS and CDR2 is YYNGEE. The CDR3 runs 14 residues. CDR3 sequence reads: CASSVGTGVYEQYF. The CDR3 DNA follows: TGTGCCAGCAGCGTAGGTACAGGGGTCTACGAGCAGTACTTC.

This clone occurred a few times. The chain couples TRBV7-9 to TRBJ2-2; D gene unclear. Trimming removed 1 base at V and 7 bases at J, with 4 bases between. This CDR3 has 12 residues. Germline lookup yields CDR1 SEHNR and CDR2 FQNEAQ (reference sequence). This CDR3 reads CASSLDGGELFF. Here the CDR3 DNA reads TGTGCCAGCAGCTTAGACGGCGGGGAGCTGTTTTTT.

The V gene is TRBV7-9, the J gene TRBJ2-3, with 7 bases identical to TRBD2. The germline CDR1 and CDR2 sequences are SEHNR and FQNEAQ (reference sequence). This CDR3 has 12 residues. V gave up 5 bases and J gave up 8 bases; unmatched junction bases: 4. The CDR3 DNA reads as TGTGCCAGCAGCCCTAGCGGAGGTACGCAGTATTTT. Translated: CASSPSGGTQYF.